Below are 22 T cell receptor beta chains sequenced from a single sample in a study of T cell repertoires in cytomegalovirus infection (dated by TCRdb to the late 2010s). The listed sequencing device is Illumina HiSeq 1500. The public reads were quality trimmed at Q25 with fastp and then assembled into clones with MiXCR by TCRdb, keeping productive beta chains. Records with the same CDR3 protein are collapsed into one entry carrying the most frequent genes and DNA. This sample holds 700,000 to 950,000 distinct CDR3 sequences; approximately 29% were observed only once. The ten biggest clones cover 12% of the sample. These TCRs' antigens remain unknown. The treatment or condition label here, explained by the study, means: in vitro stimulation with specific CMV peptide epitopes to enrich CMV-specific T cells. The specimen comprised cultured CD8+ T cells from PBMCs, sampled from culture after CMV antigen stimulation. These receptors were obtained from a human donor in good health (CMV status not recorded). Some clones in this sample may be carry-over from other donors' samples.

The chain uses TRBV7-3 and TRBJ2-3, with a weak D call TRBD1 (6 bases). Germline assignment: CDR1 SGHTA and CDR2 FQGTGA. V gave up 1 base and J gave up 1 base, with 24 bases separating them. CDR3 length: 20 amino acids. The CDR3 sequence: CASSLRGPQQLNRGTDTQYF. The CDR3 DNA sequence: TGTGCCAGCAGCTTAAGGGGGCCACAACAACTAAATCGGGGCACAGATACGCAGTATTTT. Filled out from reference TRBV7-3 and TRBJ2-3, the complete variable domain reads GAGVSQTPSNKVTEKGKYVELRCDPISGHTALYWYRQSLGQGPEFLIYFQGTGAADDSGLPNDRFFAVRPEGSVSTLKIQRTERGDSAVYLCASSLRGPQQLNRGTDTQYFGPGTRLTVL.

The V and J genes are TRBV2 and TRBJ1-3, with D uncertain. The V gene lost 0 bases and the J gene lost 0 bases, with 6 bases spanning the gap. This CDR3 contains 15 residues. Germline V gives CDR1 SNHLY, CDR2 FYNNEI. The CDR3 DNA sequence: TGTGCCAGCAGTGAAGCGCCAGACTCTGGAAACACCATATATTTT. Residues: CASSEAPDSGNTIYF.

The rearrangement joins TRBV7-9 to TRBJ2-4, with D unclear. The V and J ends lost 5 bases and 4 bases respectively, with 9 bases between them. CDR1 is SEHNR, CDR2 FQNEAQ, per germline (reference sequence). This CDR3 has 13 amino acids. CDR3 residues: CASSTGSKNIQYF. CDR3 bases: TGTGCCAGCAGCACCGGTTCTAAAAACATTCAGTACTTC.

This chain links TRBV6-2 or TRBV6-3 with TRBJ1-5; no clear D gene. CDR1 and CDR2 (germline): MNHEY, SVGEGT. This CDR3 is 12 amino acids long. With 6 bases removed from V and 5 bases from J, the gap between germline ends came to 8 bases. CDR3 region: CASRLSYQPQHF. The CDR3 bases are TGTGCCAGCAGGCTCTCTTATCAGCCCCAGCATTTT.

The chain combines TRBV5-6 with TRBJ2-2; TRBD2 is a possible D gene (6 bases). Trimming removed 2 bases from V and 3 bases from J, with 14 bases in between. The CDR3 has 16 residues. Germline values: CDR1 SGHDT, CDR2 YYEEEE. Written as DNA, the CDR3 is TGTGCCAGCAGCTTCGTTTCCCGGAGGGACACCGGGGAGCTGTTTTTT. Translation: CASSFVSRRDTGELFF.

As DNA, the CDR3 is TGTGCCAGCAGCAATTTTCTGAACACTGAAGCTTTCTTT. Translation gives CASSNFLNTEAFF. V gene TRBV9 combines with J gene TRBJ1-1; D unclear. The V end was cut by 4 bases, the J end by 0 bases, with 7 bases between. This CDR3 region has 13 residues. The germline CDR1 and CDR2 sequences are SGDLS and YYNGEE.

This clonotype was recorded a few times. The CDR3 coding sequence is TGTGCCAGCAGTTTACAGGGTCCGTTTGCGCCACGAACGAACACCGGGGAGCTGTTTTTT. Protein sequence: CASSLQGPFAPRTNTGELFF. The rearrangement uses TRBV27 and TRBJ2-2; perhaps TRBD1 as D (5 bases). V was pared by 2 bases and J by 0 bases, with 22 bases between. The CDR3 is 20 residues long. Germline assignment: CDR1 MNHEY and CDR2 SMNVEV (reference sequence).

The chain carries TRBV20-1 and TRBJ2-7; D possibly corresponds to TRBD2 (6 bases). This CDR3 region has 13 residues. CDR1 is DFQATT and CDR2 is SNEGSKA in the germline V gene (reference sequence). V dropped 5 bases and J dropped 3 bases, with 14 bases sitting between them. The CDR3, as DNA: TGCAGTGCTCCGGGACTCGGGATCTACGAGCAGTACTTC. Translation: CSAPGLGIYEQYF.

The sample holds a few counts of this clonotype. The chain couples TRBV12-3 or TRBV12-4 to TRBJ2-3; D could derive from TRBD1 or TRBD2 (5 bases each). This CDR3 region has 15 residues. V lost 6 bases and J 0 bases, leaving 13 bases between the germline ends. The CDR3 sequence: CASSFLGDSTDTQYF. CDR3 DNA: TGTGCCAGCAGCTTCCTCGGGGACAGCACAGATACGCAGTATTTT.

The rearrangement links TRBV6-2 or TRBV6-3 to TRBJ2-7, with 10 nucleotides matching TRBD1. This CDR3 is built from 15 residues. The V segment lost 6 bases and the J segment 4 bases; nucleotides outside the gene matches: 9. The germline V gene has CDR1 MNHEY and CDR2 SVGEGT. In nucleotides, the CDR3 is TGTGCCAGCAGCCTACTGGGGACAGGGGCGTACGAGCAGTACGTC. Translating it yields CASSLLGTGAYEQYV.

The chain recombines TRBV7-9 with TRBJ2-4; D is possibly TRBD1 or TRBD2 (6 bases each). The V gene's germline CDR1 is SEHNR and CDR2 FQNEAQ (reference sequence). Deletions cut 4 bases from V and 0 bases from J, with 19 bases between. The length of the CDR3 is 18 residues. CDR3 nucleotide sequence: TGTGCCAGCAGCTCCCTGGGGGGCCCGACCCTAGCCAAAAACATTCAGTACTTC. Its protein product is CASSSLGGPTLAKNIQYF.

CDR3 nucleotide sequence: TGTGCCAGCAGCTCCTCATACGGGGATTCACCCCTCCACTTT. It specifies CASSSSYGDSPLHF. The V gene is TRBV7-4, the J gene TRBJ1-6; D call uncertain. The germline CDR1 and CDR2 sequences are SGHVT and SQSDAQ. CDR3 length: 14 residues. V was trimmed by 4 bases and J by 8 bases, leaving 12 bases between them.

The chain links TRBV5-4 to TRBJ2-5; 8 bases line up with TRBD2. V shed 2 bases, J shed 4 bases, and the junction held 10 bases outside the gene matches. The CDR3 length is 16 residues. Germline V gene data show CDR1 as SGHNT and CDR2 as YYREEE (reference sequence). The CDR3 DNA is TGTGCCAGCAGCTTTCCCCAGCGGGGGTTAGGAGAGACCCAGTACTTC. This gives the protein CASSFPQRGLGETQYF.

The CDR3 coding sequence is TGTGCCAGCAGCGTAGCAGCTGCCAATGAGCAGTTCTTC. This gives the protein CASSVAAANEQFF. The chain uses TRBV9 and TRBJ2-1; no clear D. The germline V gene encodes CDR1 SGDLS and CDR2 YYNGEE. V lost 0 bases, J lost 6 bases, and 7 bases lay in between. The CDR3 loop spans 13 amino acids.

This chain links TRBV7-9 with TRBJ2-3; unclear D gene. The CDR3 covers 17 residues. V was shortened by 2 bases and J by 0 bases, with 15 bases between the two germline ends. Germline assignment: CDR1 SEHNR and CDR2 FQNEAQ (reference sequence). CDR3 DNA: TGTGCCAGCAGCTTATGGACCAACACGTCTAGCACAGATACGCAGTATTTT. It translates to CASSLWTNTSSTDTQYF.

This clonotype was observed a few times. The genes are TRBV5-1 and TRBJ1-1; D is unresolved. V lost 4 bases and J 7 bases, leaving 20 bases between the germline ends. The germline V gene encodes CDR1 SGHRS and CDR2 YFSETQ. This CDR3 region has 15 residues. The CDR3 nucleotides read TGCGCCAGCAGCGCGGACGGAGCAAAGGCAGATGAAGCTTTCTTT. This translates into CASSADGAKADEAFF.

This chain links TRBV3-1 with TRBJ2-5, with 8 bases aligning to TRBD2. V lost 3 bases to trimming and J lost 2 bases; unmatched junction nucleotides: 2. This CDR3 has 14 residues. Per the germline V gene, CDR1 is LGHDT and CDR2 is YNNKEL (reference sequence). CDR3 nucleotide sequence: TGTGCCAGCAGCCAGCGGGGGGCTCAAGAGACCCAGTACTTC. It specifies CASSQRGAQETQYF.

This clonotype was counted a few times. The chain joins TRBV27 to TRBJ2-7; 9 bases agree with TRBD2. CDR1 and CDR2 (germline): MNHEY, SMNVEV (reference sequence). The CDR3 totals 15 residues. With V trimmed by 8 bases and J by 2 bases, 10 bases remained unmatched. The CDR3 nucleotides read TGTGCCAGCGGGTCTCTAGCGGGGATTCCCTACGAGCAGTACTTC. This sequence encodes CASGSLAGIPYEQYF.

There are many counts of this clonotype. The chain carries TRBV7-3 and TRBJ1-1, with D maybe TRBD1 (5 bases). Germline CDR1 is SGHTA and CDR2 is FQGTGA. V lost 5 bases, J lost 5 bases, and 15 bases lay in between. The CDR3 spans 14 residues. In DNA form, the CDR3 reads TGTGCCAGCAGCAGAGGACAAGGGAGGACTGAAGCTTTCTTT. Its translation is CASSRGQGRTEAFF.

This clonotype was seen many times. For the CDR3, the DNA is TGTGCCAGCAGTTACGGACAGGGGAGTCAGCCCCAGCATTTT. This encodes CASSYGQGSQPQHF. The chain combines TRBV6-5 with TRBJ1-5; 9 positions agree with TRBD1. The V gene end was trimmed by 2 bases and the J gene end by 6 bases; junction bases not matched to a gene: 2. CDR1 is MNHEY, CDR2 SVGAGI, per germline. The CDR3 has 14 residues.

As to this clonotype: A read error may produce the germline difference seen at one junction end. V and J are TRBV27 and TRBJ1-1, with a tentative D call TRBD1 (6 bases). The CDR3 covers 12 residues. CDR1 and CDR2 (germline): MNHEY, SMNVEV (reference sequence). CDR3 DNA sequence: TGTGCCAGCCGAAAACAGGGAACTGAAGCTTGCTTT. Its protein is CASRKQGTEACF.

This clonotype came up a few times. The V gene is TRBV4-2, the J gene TRBJ1-3; no clear D. The ends were cut back, 4 bases at V and 6 bases at J, with 1 base in the middle. Germline-derived CDR1 and CDR2 are LGHNA and YNFKEQ. The CDR3 consists of 10 residues. The CDR3 is CASSPNTIYF. The CDR3 DNA follows: TGTGCCAGCAGCCCAAACACCATATATTTT.